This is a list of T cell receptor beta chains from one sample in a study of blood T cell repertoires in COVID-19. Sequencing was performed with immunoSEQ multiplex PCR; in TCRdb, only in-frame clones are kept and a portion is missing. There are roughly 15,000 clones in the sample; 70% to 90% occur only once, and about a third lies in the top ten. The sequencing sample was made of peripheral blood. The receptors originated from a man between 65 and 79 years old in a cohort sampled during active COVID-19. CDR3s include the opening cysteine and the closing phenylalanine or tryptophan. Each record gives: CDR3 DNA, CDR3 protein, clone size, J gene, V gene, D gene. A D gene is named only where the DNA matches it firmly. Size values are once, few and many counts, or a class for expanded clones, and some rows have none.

TGCGCCAGCAGCCAAGATAGCGGGGCGCAGTATTTT	CASSQDSGAQYF	.	TRBJ2-3	TRBV4-1	TRBD2
TGTGCCAGCAGCTTAGTACAGGGGGGTACCGGGGAGCTGTTTTTT	CASSLVQGGTGELFF	.	TRBJ2-2	TRBV7-2	TRBD1
TGCGCCAGCAGCCTCCCTCGACAGGGGATAAACTATGGCTACACCTTC	CASSLPRQGINYGYTF	.	TRBJ1-2	TRBV4-1	TRBD1
TGTGCCACGGAAAGGGGGTATCGGGAGACCCAGTACTTC	CATERGYRETQYF	.	TRBJ2-5	TRBV28	.
TGCGCCAGCAGCCGAGACCTACTAACTTCCTACAATGAGCAGTTCTTC	CASSRDLLTSYNEQFF	.	TRBJ2-1	TRBV5-1	.
TGTGCCATGGGCAGCTACGAGCAGTACTTC	CAMGSYEQYF	.	TRBJ2-7	TRBV19	.
TGTGCCAGCATCAGGAGGGGGGACAGGGGTTTCACTGAAGCTTTCTTT	CASIRRGDRGFTEAFF	.	TRBJ1-1	TRBV25-1	TRBD1
TGTGCCAGCAGCTCCGGGACAGGGGTTCAGCCCCAGCATTTT	CASSSGTGVQPQHF	few	TRBJ1-5	TRBV7-9	TRBD1
TGCGCCAGCAGCCAAGACAGGGTCACCGGGGAGCTGTTTTTT	CASSQDRVTGELFF	.	TRBJ2-2	TRBV4-1	.
TGTGCCAGCAGCTCACCGACAGGGGTGGGCACCGGGGAGCTGTTTTTT	CASSSPTGVGTGELFF	.	TRBJ2-2	TRBV11-3	TRBD1
TGTGCCAGCAGCTTGTGGACAACGAACACCGGGGAGCTGTTTTTT	CASSLWTTNTGELFF	.	TRBJ2-2	TRBV5-8	.
TGCGCCAGCAGCTTGGAAGGGGTTTTGAACACTGAAGCTTTCTTT	CASSLEGVLNTEAFF	.	TRBJ1-1	TRBV5-1	.
TGTGCCAGCAGCACCCGGGCAGGGGGGACCTACGAGCAGTACTTC	CASSTRAGGTYEQYF	.	TRBJ2-7	TRBV7-9	.
TGTGCCAGCAGCTTAACGGGCGGGGCGGCAGATACGCAGTATTTT	CASSLTGGAADTQYF	.	TRBJ2-3	TRBV7-3	.
TGTGCCAGCGGGAGTTCACCCCTCCACTTT	CASGSSPLHF	.	TRBJ1-6	TRBV28	.
TGTGCCAGCAGCTTAACTAGCGGGAGTCACGAGCAGTACTTC	CASSLTSGSHEQYF	.	TRBJ2-7	TRBV7-9	TRBD2
TGTGCCAGCAGTGAAGGGGGACTAGCGGGAGTTGGGACAGATACGCAGTATTTT	CASSEGGLAGVGTDTQYF	.	TRBJ2-3	TRBV6-1	TRBD2
TGTGCCAGCAGCTTAGGGGCAAGGTACGAGCAGTACTTC	CASSLGARYEQYF	.	TRBJ2-7	TRBV7-8	.
TGTGCCTGGAGGGGTGGAGGCACCGGGGAGCTGTTTTTT	CAWRGGGTGELFF	.	TRBJ2-2	TRBV30	.
TGCGCCAGCAGCTTCCAGGGGGCAGGGTATGGCTACACCTTC	CASSFQGAGYGYTF	.	TRBJ1-2	TRBV5-1	TRBD1
TGTGCCAGCAGCCAAGCTAGCGGAAGCTCCTACAATGAGCAGTTCTTC	CASSQASGSSYNEQFF	.	TRBJ2-1	TRBV14	TRBD2
TGTGCCAGCAGTGCCGCCAGGGGAAGGGGAACAGATACGCAGTATTTT	CASSAARGRGTDTQYF	.	TRBJ2-3	TRBV6-1	.
TGTGCCAGCCTCCCAAGGAGGAGCTCCTATAATTCACCCCTCCACTTT	CASLPRRSSYNSPLHF	.	TRBJ1-6	TRBV27	.
TGTGCCAGCAGTCCGAGGACAGGGGCCGAGACCCAGTACTTC	CASSPRTGAETQYF	.	TRBJ2-5	TRBV6-5	TRBD1
TGTGCCAGCAGTCGACTCAACTCTGGAAACACCATATATTTT	CASSRLNSGNTIYF	.	TRBJ1-3	TRBV28	.
TGTGCCAGTAGTATAATATCGGCTGGGAGGACTGAAGCTTTCTTT	CASSIISAGRTEAFF	once	TRBJ1-1	TRBV19	.
TGCAGCGTTGGGGCGGGCTCTGGAAACACCATATATTTT	CSVGAGSGNTIYF	.	TRBJ1-3	TRBV29-1	.
TGTGCCAGCAGCCCCGCGGGGCGCAAAAACATTCAGTACTTC	CASSPAGRKNIQYF	.	TRBJ2-4	TRBV5-6	.
TGTGCCAGTAGTATCCGACAGGGGGGTTCACCCCTCCACTTT	CASSIRQGGSPLHF	once	TRBJ1-6	TRBV19	TRBD1
TGTGCCAGCAGCTTAGTTTGGGGGGGTAATTCACCCCTCCACTTT	CASSLVWGGNSPLHF	.	TRBJ1-6	TRBV7-2	.
TGTGCCAGCAGCCAGACTAGCGTACAAGAGACCCAGTACTTC	CASSQTSVQETQYF	.	TRBJ2-5	TRBV28	TRBD2
TGTGCCAGCAGCTCCAGGGCGGTGGGTACGCAGTATTTT	CASSSRAVGTQYF	.	TRBJ2-3	TRBV7-9	.
TGCAGTGCTGGGCTGGAGACCCAGTACTTC	CSAGLETQYF	few	TRBJ2-5	TRBV20-1	.
TGTGCCAGCAGTTCCTCGCCGGTAGCTGGCTACACCTTC	CASSSSPVAGYTF	once	TRBJ1-2	TRBV28	.
TGTGCCAGCAGAGGGGGACAGGGAGCGGACTATGGCTACACCTTC	CASRGGQGADYGYTF	once	TRBJ1-2	TRBV6-6	TRBD1
TGCGCCAGCAGCCAGGGACTAGCGGGGATATACGAGCAGTACTTC	CASSQGLAGIYEQYF	.	TRBJ2-7	TRBV4-1	TRBD2
TGTGCCAGCAGCGGGACAGCTATTAACTATGGCTACACCTTC	CASSGTAINYGYTF	.	TRBJ1-2	TRBV11-1	TRBD1
TGTGCCAGCAGCTCGACAGGGGCAGGAAACACCATATATTTT	CASSSTGAGNTIYF	.	TRBJ1-3	TRBV11-3	TRBD1
TGTGCCAGCAGCGTAGTACCAGCTAACTATGGCTACACCTTC	CASSVVPANYGYTF	once	TRBJ1-2	TRBV9	.
TGTGCCAGCAGCCATCGGCGGGACTATGGCTACACCTTC	CASSHRRDYGYTF	.	TRBJ1-2	TRBV3-1/TRBV3-2	.
TGTGCCAGTAGTATAGGGGGGACTAGCGGCGTCTACGAGCAGTACTTC	CASSIGGTSGVYEQYF	.	TRBJ2-7	TRBV19	TRBD2
TGTGCCAGTAGTATAACATGGAGGGGTGAGACAGATACGCAGTATTTT	CASSITWRGETDTQYF	.	TRBJ2-3	TRBV19	.
TGCGCCAGCAGAACCACAGGGTCCTACGAGCAGTACTTC	CASRTTGSYEQYF	.	TRBJ2-7	TRBV5-1	.
TGCGCCAGCAGTGCTCAACCAGGGGGGCTCTACGAGCAGTACTTC	CASSAQPGGLYEQYF	.	TRBJ2-7	TRBV10-2	.
TGTGCCAGCAGTGGGGGGGAGACCCAGTACTTC	CASSGGETQYF	.	TRBJ2-5	TRBV7-2	.
TGTGCCAGCAGTTCTTTCCAGGGTCCCAGCTCCTACGAGCAGTACTTC	CASSSFQGPSSYEQYF	.	TRBJ2-7	TRBV6-5	.
TGTGCCAGCAGTGAATCAGGGGGCGCGTTCGATGAGCAGTTCTTC	CASSESGGAFDEQFF	.	TRBJ2-1	TRBV6-1	TRBD1